This T cell receptor (beta chain) was documented in a study of control samples from healthy donors and cancer patients (TCRdb year 2020). Comments on this clone: No antigen is known for it. No much larger clone exists at a distance of one base, and base qualities are not known.

Preparation of the library involved the immunoSEQ multiplex PCR assay. TCRdb obtained this table from immuneACCESS and retained in-frame rearrangements with V and J assigned. These tables miss some clones; where compared with another copy, unresolved V genes account for less than half of the shortfall, and the remainder is unexplained. In all, the sample holds around 150,000 clones, and around 96% of those were seen once. The leading ten clones occupy 8.5% of the sample. The CDR3 runs 18 residues from the cysteine to the phenylalanine. The read is trimmed to its CDR3 DNA, 54 bases read in frame from base 1. Relative to germline, V is missing 5 bases and J is missing 4 bases, with 15 bases of the junction outside any gene match. The germline V gene encodes CDR1 MGHDK and CDR2 SYGVNS.

The sequencing sample was made of blood. The chain was built from TRBV25-1 and TRBJ1-2; the central 11 bases match TRBD1. This receptor was obtained from a woman aged 40 to 50 in good health. This receptor has the CDR3 CASSSAPDRGQSSYGYTF. DNA sequence: TGTGCCAGCAGTTCCGCCCCGGACAGGGGGCAATCTAGCTATGGCTACACCTTC.